This is a list of T cell receptor beta chains from one sample in a study of glioma-infiltrating T cells after dendritic cell vaccination. The assay was immunoSEQ multiplex PCR, and TCRdb's table has in-frame clones only and misses some. The sample yields roughly 100,000 clones, about four fifths seen once. This material consisted of blood, taken before dendritic cell vaccination. The source is a human donor with glioblastoma. The CDR3 runs from the conserved cysteine through the conserved F or W. The D gene is left open where the match is weak. Only part of the rows carry a size: once, few, many, or a class if the clone is expanded.

D gene	V gene	clone size	J gene	CDR3 protein	CDR3 DNA
-	TRBV6-6	once	TRBJ1-2	CASKTESLDYGYTF	TGTGCCAGCAAAACCGAGTCTCTTGACTATGGCTACACCTTC
-	TRBV5-1	-	TRBJ2-1	CASSLATSSYNEQFF	TGCGCCAGCAGCTTGGCTACTAGCTCCTACAATGAGCAGTTCTTC
-	TRBV18	-	TRBJ1-2	CASSPEDIWGYGYTF	TGTGCCAGCTCACCCGAGGACATTTGGGGCTATGGCTACACCTTC
-	TRBV19	-	TRBJ2-3	CASSIDGAGTDTQYF	TGTGCCAGTAGTATAGATGGTGCAGGCACAGATACGCAGTATTTT
TRBD2	TRBV4-1	-	TRBJ2-7	CASSPGLAYEQYF	TGCGCCAGCAGCCCGGGACTAGCCTACGAGCAGTACTTC
-	TRBV7-8	once	TRBJ1-6	CASSPLPGSPLHF	TGTGCCAGCAGCCCGTTGCCAGGGTCACCCCTCCACTTT
-	TRBV5-6	-	TRBJ2-4	CASSKTSEYKNIQYF	TGTGCCAGCAGCAAGACCAGCGAATACAAAAACATTCAGTACTTC
TRBD2	TRBV13	-	TRBJ2-3	CASSFSGGGTDTQYF	TGTGCCAGCAGCTTTTCGGGGGGGGGCACAGATACGCAGTATTTT
-	TRBV30	-	TRBJ1-2	CAWTGINYGYTF	TGTGCCTGGACCGGGATCAACTATGGCTACACCTTC
-	TRBV28	-	TRBJ2-7	CASSLGWGELYEQYF	TGTGCCAGCAGTTTAGGGTGGGGGGAATTATACGAGCAGTACTTC
-	TRBV6-1	-	TRBJ1-5	CASSEWRNSNQPQHF	TGTGCCAGCAGTGAATGGCGGAATAGCAATCAGCCCCAGCATTTT
TRBD1	TRBV7-2	-	TRBJ1-4	CASSGETGGNEKLFF	TGTGCCAGCAGCGGGGAGACAGGGGGAAATGAAAAACTGTTTTTT
-	TRBV19	-	TRBJ2-7	CASSMTRATNEQYF	TGTGCCAGTAGTATGACCCGAGCGACCAACGAGCAGTACTTC
-	TRBV5-1	-	TRBJ2-1	CASSIATSRVDNEQFF	TGCGCCAGCAGCATCGCTACTAGCCGGGTGGACAATGAGCAGTTCTTC
-	TRBV5-4	-	TRBJ1-1	CASSSGGAGTEAFF	TGTGCCAGCAGCTCGGGGGGGGCTGGGACTGAAGCTTTCTTT
-	TRBV12-5	once	TRBJ1-5	CASGLSDYSNQSQHF	TGTGCTAGTGGTTTGTCAGATTATAGCAATCAGTCCCAGCATTTT
-	TRBV19	-	TRBJ1-1	CATINFQGMAFF	TGTGCCACCATTAACTTTCAGGGAATGGCTTTCTTT
-	TRBV9	-	TRBJ1-5	CASSVTDDSNQPQHF	TGTGCCAGCAGCGTCACAGATGATAGCAATCAGCCCCAGCATTTT
TRBD2	TRBV28	-	TRBJ2-3	CASSSSGDPRGTDTQYF	TGTGCCAGCAGTTCTAGCGGGGACCCAAGAGGCACAGATACGCAGTATTTT
-	TRBV7-2	-	TRBJ1-2	CASSSATGGGYTF	TGTGCCAGCAGCTCAGCAACGGGAGGGGGCTACACCTTC
-	TRBV5-8	-	TRBJ2-6	CASSPGFSGANVLTF	TGTGCCAGCAGCCCGGGTTTCTCTGGGGCCAACGTCCTGACTTTC
TRBD1	TRBV5-4	-	TRBJ1-2	CASSRSNLHGQGYGYTF	TGTGCCAGCAGCCGCTCGAACCTCCACGGACAGGGCTATGGCTACACCTTC
TRBD2	TRBV30	-	TRBJ2-7	CAWSVSGTSGVSYEQYF	TGTGCCTGGAGTGTGTCCGGGACTAGCGGGGTCTCCTACGAGCAGTACTTC
-	TRBV30	-	TRBJ2-1	CAWRLSDFTNEQFF	TGTGCCTGGAGATTGAGTGACTTTACCAATGAGCAGTTCTTC
-	TRBV4-1	few	TRBJ1-5	CASSQFVGDNQPQHF	TGCGCCAGCAGCCAGTTTGTAGGGGACAATCAGCCCCAGCATTTT
TRBD1	TRBV6-5	-	TRBJ2-7	CASSYSIGTGVGEQYF	TGTGCCAGCAGTTACTCGATTGGTACAGGGGTGGGCGAGCAGTACTTC
TRBD1	TRBV5-1	-	TRBJ1-6	CASSQQGANSPLHF	TGCGCCAGCAGCCAACAGGGGGCGAATTCACCCCTCCACTTT
TRBD1	TRBV7-7	few	TRBJ2-3	CASSRDRENTQYF	TGTGCTAGCAGCCGGGACAGGGAAAATACGCAGTATTTT
-	TRBV29-1	once	TRBJ1-1	CSVEEFVNTEAFF	TGCAGCGTTGAAGAGTTCGTGAACACTGAAGCTTTCTTT
TRBD1	TRBV27	once	TRBJ2-6	CATWTGGAKGGANVLTF	TGTGCCACGTGGACAGGGGGTGCCAAGGGGGGGGCCAACGTCCTGACTTTC
-	TRBV15	-	TRBJ2-7	CATSSDRQHYEQYF	TGTGCCACCAGCAGTGACAGGCAGCACTACGAGCAGTACTTC
TRBD2	TRBV4-2	-	TRBJ2-3	CASSQDWVAGTSGRTDTQYF	TGTGCCAGCAGCCAAGATTGGGTAGCAGGGACTAGCGGCCGCACAGATACGCAGTATTTT
-	TRBV6-6	few	TRBJ1-2	CASSLGVGGLGGYTF	TGTGCCAGCAGTTTAGGTGTCGGGGGGCTGGGGGGCTACACCTTC
-	TRBV6-1	-	TRBJ2-1	CASSEGDYNEQFF	TGTGCCAGCAGTGAAGGAGATTACAATGAGCAGTTCTTC
TRBD1	TRBV5-8	-	TRBJ1-1	CASSLATGAPEAFF	TGTGCCAGCAGCTTGGCGACAGGGGCCCCTGAAGCTTTCTTT
-	TRBV19	few	TRBJ2-1	CASSPRGYNGQFF	TGTGCCAGTAGCCCCAGGGGTTACAATGGGCAGTTCTTC
-	TRBV4-1	-	TRBJ1-2	CASSPIAGGQYTF	TGCGCCAGCAGCCCAATCGCCGGGGGGCAGTACACCTTC
-	TRBV5-6	-	TRBJ1-4	CASSLVGSWQGANEKLFF	TGTGCCAGCAGCTTGGTGGGCAGTTGGCAGGGTGCTAATGAAAAACTGTTTTTT
-	TRBV30	-	TRBJ2-7	CAWSVIGEQQYF	TGTGCCTGGAGTGTAATAGGAGAGCAGCAGTACTTC
TRBD2	TRBV13	-	TRBJ2-3	CASSLGRGGNTDTQYF	TGTGCCAGCAGCTTAGGGCGGGGGGGCAACACAGATACGCAGTATTTT
TRBD1	TRBV28	-	TRBJ1-1	CASTRGGTGLGEAFF	TGTGCCAGCACCAGAGGAGGGACAGGTCTCGGTGAAGCTTTCTTT
TRBD1	TRBV30	-	TRBJ1-1	CAWSAQGAERAFF	TGTGCCTGGAGTGCACAGGGGGCGGAAAGAGCTTTCTTT
TRBD1	TRBV6-1	-	TRBJ2-7	CASSDQGAGHEQYF	TGTGCCAGCAGTGACCAGGGGGCGGGCCACGAGCAGTACTTC
-	TRBV29-1	-	TRBJ1-1	CSVEVRATEAFF	TGCAGCGTTGAGGTCAGGGCCACTGAAGCTTTCTTT
TRBD1	TRBV7-9	once	TRBJ2-2	CASSLGTVHTGELFF	TGTGCCAGCAGCTTGGGGACAGTGCACACCGGGGAGCTGTTTTTT
TRBD2	TRBV6-4	-	TRBJ2-3	CASSDSYFSGVTDTQYF	TGTGCCAGCAGTGACTCCTACTTTAGCGGGGTTACAGATACGCAGTATTTT